This section outlines one T cell receptor (beta chain) sequence together with its context. What it recognizes is unknown. This record belongs to a study of T cells after yellow fever vaccination. Study at large: Preparation of the low-cell-number fractions used SMART-Seq v4 Ultra Low Input.

TCRdb processed the 5' RACE reads anew with MiXCR; each CDR3 protein has one entry. This table has approximately 550,000 distinct CDR3 sequences, about 13% appearing once. Findings of the study overall: Few clonotypes appeared in both CD4 and CD8 compartments.

In germline, CDR1 is SGHTA, CDR2 FQGNSA. V shed 7 bases, J shed 2 bases, and the junction held 13 bases outside the gene matches. The CDR3 sequence is 17 residues long. V usage is TRBV7-2 and J usage is TRBJ2-3, with 9 bases fitting TRBD2. The TCR was taken from a man aged 30 to 39 who received the YFV17D yellow fever vaccine. Sample: PBMCs, taken on the day of the yellow fever booster vaccination. This chain's CDR3 is CASTSPGGGAFTDTQYF. CDR3 nucleotides: TGTGCCAGCACCTCCCCCGGCGGGGGGGCGTTCACAGATACGCAGTATTTT. Filled out from reference TRBV7-2 and TRBJ2-3, the complete variable domain reads GAGVSQSPSNKVTEKGKDVELRCDPISGHTALYWYRQSLGQGLEFLIYFQGNSAPDKSGLPSDRFSAERTGGSVSTLTIQRTQQEDSAVYLCASTSPGGGAFTDTQYFGPGTRLTVL.